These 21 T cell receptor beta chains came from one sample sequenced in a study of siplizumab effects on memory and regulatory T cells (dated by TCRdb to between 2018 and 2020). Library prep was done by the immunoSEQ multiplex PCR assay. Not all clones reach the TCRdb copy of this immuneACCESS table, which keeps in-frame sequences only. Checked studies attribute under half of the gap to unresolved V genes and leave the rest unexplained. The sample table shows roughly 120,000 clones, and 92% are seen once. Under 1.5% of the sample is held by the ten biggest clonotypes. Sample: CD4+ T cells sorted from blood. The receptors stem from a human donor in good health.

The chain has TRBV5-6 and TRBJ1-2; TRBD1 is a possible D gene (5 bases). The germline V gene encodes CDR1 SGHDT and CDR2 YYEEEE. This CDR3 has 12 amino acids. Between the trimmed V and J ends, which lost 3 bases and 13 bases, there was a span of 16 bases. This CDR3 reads CASSSRDLSATF. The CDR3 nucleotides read TGTGCCAGCAGCTCCCGGGACCTTTCCGCCACCTTC. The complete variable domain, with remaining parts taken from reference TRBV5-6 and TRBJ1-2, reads DAGVTQSPTHLIKTRGQQVTLRCSPKSGHDTVSWYQQALGQGPQFIFQYYEEEERQRGNFPDRFSGHQFPNYSSELNVNALLLGDSALYLCASSSRDLSATFGSGTRLTVV.

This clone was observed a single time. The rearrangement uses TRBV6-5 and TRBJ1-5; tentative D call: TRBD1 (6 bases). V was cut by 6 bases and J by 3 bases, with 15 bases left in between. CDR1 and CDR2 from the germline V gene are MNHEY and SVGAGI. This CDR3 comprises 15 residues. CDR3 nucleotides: TGTGCCAGCAGCCGAGGACAGCCGTCCAATCAGCCCCAGCATTTT. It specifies CASSRGQPSNQPQHF.

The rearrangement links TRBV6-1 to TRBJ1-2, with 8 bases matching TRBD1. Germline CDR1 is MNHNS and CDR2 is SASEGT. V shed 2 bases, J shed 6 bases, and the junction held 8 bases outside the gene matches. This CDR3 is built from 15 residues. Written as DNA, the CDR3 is TGTGCCAGCAGTGAACCCGGGACAGGATTTAATGGCTACACCTTC. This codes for CASSEPGTGFNGYTF.

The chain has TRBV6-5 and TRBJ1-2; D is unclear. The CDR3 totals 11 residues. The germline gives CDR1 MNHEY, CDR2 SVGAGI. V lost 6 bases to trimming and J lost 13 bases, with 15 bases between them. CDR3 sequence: CASRLDGSITF. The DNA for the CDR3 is TGTGCCAGCAGATTGGACGGATCCATCACCTTC.

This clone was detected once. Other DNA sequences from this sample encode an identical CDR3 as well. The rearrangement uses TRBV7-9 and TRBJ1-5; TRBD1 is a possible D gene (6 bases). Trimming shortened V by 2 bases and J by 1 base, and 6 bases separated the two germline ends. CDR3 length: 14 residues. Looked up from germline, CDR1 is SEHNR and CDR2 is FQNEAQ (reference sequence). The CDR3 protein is CASSLQGSNQPQHF. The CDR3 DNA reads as TGTGCCAGCAGCTTACAGGGGAGCAATCAGCCCCAGCATTTT. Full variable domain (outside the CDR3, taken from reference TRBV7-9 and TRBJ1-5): DTGVSQNPRHKITKRGQNVTFRCDPISEHNRLYWYRQTLGQGPEFLTYFQNEAQLEKSRLLSDRFSAERPKGSFSTLEIQRTEQGDSAMYLCASSLQGSNQPQHFGDGTRLSIL.

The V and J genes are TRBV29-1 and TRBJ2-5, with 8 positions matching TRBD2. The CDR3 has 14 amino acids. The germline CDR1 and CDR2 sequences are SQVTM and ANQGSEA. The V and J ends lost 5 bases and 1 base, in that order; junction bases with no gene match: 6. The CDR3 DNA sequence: TGCAGCGTTCACGGAGCGGGAGCCCAAGAGACCCAGTACTTC. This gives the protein CSVHGAGAQETQYF. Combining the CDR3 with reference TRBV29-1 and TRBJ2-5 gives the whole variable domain SAVISQKPSRDICQRGTSLTIQCQVDSQVTMMFWYRQQPGQSLTLIATANQGSEATYESGFVIDKFPISRPNLTFSTLTVSNMSPEDSSIYLCSVHGAGAQETQYFGPGTRLLVL.

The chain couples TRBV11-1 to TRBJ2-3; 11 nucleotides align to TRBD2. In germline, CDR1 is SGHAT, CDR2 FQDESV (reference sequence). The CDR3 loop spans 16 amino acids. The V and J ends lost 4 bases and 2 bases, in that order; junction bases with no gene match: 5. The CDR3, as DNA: TGTGCCAGCAGCTCCTTGACTAGCGGGAACACAGATACGCAGTATTTT. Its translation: CASSSLTSGNTDTQYF. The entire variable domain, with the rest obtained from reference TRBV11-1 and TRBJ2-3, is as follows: EAEVAQSPRYKITEKSQAVAFWCDPISGHATLYWYRQILGQGPELLVQFQDESVVDDSQLPKDRFSAERLKGVDSTLKIQPAELGDSAMYLCASSSLTSGNTDTQYFGPGTRLTVL.

CDR3 amino acids: CASRNLADSYNEQFF. The CDR3 DNA is TGTGCCAGCAGGAATCTAGCGGACTCCTACAATGAGCAGTTCTTC. The chain uses TRBV5-6 and TRBJ2-1; TRBD2 matches 7 bases. The CDR3 runs to 15 residues. Germline CDR1 reads SGHDT; CDR2 reads YYEEEE. J gave up 0 bases and V 5 bases, and 5 bases lay outside the gene matches.

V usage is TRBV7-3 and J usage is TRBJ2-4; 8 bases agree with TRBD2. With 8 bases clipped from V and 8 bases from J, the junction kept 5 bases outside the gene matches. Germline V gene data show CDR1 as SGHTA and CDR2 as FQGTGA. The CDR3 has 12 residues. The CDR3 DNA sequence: TGTGCCAGCGGAACGGGAGGGCACATTCAGTACTTC. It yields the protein CASGTGGHIQYF.

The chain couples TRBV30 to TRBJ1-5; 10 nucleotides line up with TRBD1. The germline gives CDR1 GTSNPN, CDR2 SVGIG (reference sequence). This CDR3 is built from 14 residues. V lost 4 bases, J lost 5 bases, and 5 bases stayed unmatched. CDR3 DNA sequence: TGTGCCTGGACCCCGGGACAGGGGCATCAGCCCCAGCATTTT. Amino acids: CAWTPGQGHQPQHF.

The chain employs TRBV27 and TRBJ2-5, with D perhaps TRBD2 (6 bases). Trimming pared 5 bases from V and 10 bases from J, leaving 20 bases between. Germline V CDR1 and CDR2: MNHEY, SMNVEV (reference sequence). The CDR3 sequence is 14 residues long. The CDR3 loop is CASSPRTSRIFQYF. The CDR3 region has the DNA TGTGCCAGCAGTCCCCGAACTAGCCGGATTTTCCAGTACTTC.

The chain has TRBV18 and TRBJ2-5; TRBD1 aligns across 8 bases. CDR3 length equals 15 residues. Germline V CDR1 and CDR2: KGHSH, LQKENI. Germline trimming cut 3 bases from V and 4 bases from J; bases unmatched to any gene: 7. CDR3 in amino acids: CASSPTHDRGETQYF. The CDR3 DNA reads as TGTGCCAGCTCACCTACCCACGACAGGGGAGAGACCCAGTACTTC.

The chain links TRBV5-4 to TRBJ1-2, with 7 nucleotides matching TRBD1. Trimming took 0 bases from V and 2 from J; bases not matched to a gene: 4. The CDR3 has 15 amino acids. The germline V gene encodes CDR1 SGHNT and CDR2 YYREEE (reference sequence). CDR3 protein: CASSLALTGNYGYTF. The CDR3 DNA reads TGTGCCAGCAGCTTGGCACTGACAGGGAACTATGGCTACACCTTC.

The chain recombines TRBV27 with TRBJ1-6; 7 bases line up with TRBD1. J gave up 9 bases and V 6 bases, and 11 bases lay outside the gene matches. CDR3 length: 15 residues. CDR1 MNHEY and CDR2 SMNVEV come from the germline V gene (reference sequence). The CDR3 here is CASRTTGRRTSPLHF. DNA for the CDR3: TGTGCCAGCAGAACGACAGGGAGGAGAACTTCACCCCTCCACTTT.

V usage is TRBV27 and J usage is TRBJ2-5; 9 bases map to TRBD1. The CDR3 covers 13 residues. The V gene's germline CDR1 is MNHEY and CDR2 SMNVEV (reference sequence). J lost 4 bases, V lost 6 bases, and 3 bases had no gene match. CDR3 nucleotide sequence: TGTGCCAGCAGGGACAGGGGTAGAGAGACCCAGTACTTC. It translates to CASRDRGRETQYF.

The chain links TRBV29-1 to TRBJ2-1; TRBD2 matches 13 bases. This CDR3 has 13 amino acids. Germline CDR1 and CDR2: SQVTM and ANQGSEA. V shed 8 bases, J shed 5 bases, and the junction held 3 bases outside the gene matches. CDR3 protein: CSWTSGRDNEQFF. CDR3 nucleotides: TGCAGCTGGACTAGCGGGAGAGACAATGAGCAGTTCTTC.

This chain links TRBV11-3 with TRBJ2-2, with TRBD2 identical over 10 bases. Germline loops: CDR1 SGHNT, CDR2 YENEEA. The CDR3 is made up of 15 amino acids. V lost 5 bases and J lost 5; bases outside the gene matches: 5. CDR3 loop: CASSTLAGVTGELFF. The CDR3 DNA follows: TGTGCCAGCAGCACTCTAGCGGGGGTAACCGGGGAGCTGTTTTTT.

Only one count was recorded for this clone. The CDR3 protein is CASKGASGKSGELFF. The CDR3 DNA sequence: TGCGCCAGCAAAGGAGCTAGCGGGAAGTCCGGGGAGCTGTTTTTT. V is TRBV5-1 and J is TRBJ2-2, with 9 bases fitting TRBD2. Germline loops: CDR1 SGHRS, CDR2 YFSETQ. Unmatched junction bases numbered 9, after V lost 6 bases and J lost 6 bases. The CDR3 is 15 residues long.

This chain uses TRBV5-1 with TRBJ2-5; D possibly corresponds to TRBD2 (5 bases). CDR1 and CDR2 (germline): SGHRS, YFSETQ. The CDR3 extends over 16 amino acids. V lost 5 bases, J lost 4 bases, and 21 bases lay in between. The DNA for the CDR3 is TGCGCCAGCAGTACCCAGTCTCGGGGTGAAGGAGAGACCCAGTACTTC. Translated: CASSTQSRGEGETQYF. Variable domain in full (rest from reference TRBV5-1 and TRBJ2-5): KAGVTQTPRYLIKTRGQQVTLSCSPISGHRSVSWYQQTPGQGLQFLFEYFSETQRNKGNFPGRFSGRQFSNSRSEMNVSTLELGDSALYLCASSTQSRGEGETQYFGPGTRLLVL.

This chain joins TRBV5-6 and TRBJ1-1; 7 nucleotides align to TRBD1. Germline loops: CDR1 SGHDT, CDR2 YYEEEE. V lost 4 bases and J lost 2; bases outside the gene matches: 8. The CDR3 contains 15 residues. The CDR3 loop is CASSLQGKFNTEAFF. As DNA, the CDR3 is TGTGCCAGCAGCCTACAGGGGAAATTCAACACTGAAGCTTTCTTT.

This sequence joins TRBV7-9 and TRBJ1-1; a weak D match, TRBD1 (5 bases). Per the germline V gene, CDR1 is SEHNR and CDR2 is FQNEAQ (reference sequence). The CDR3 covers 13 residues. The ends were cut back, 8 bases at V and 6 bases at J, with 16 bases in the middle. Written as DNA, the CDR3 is TGTGCCAGCGTAAGCAGACAGAAGTCTGAAGCTTTCTTT. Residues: CASVSRQKSEAFF.